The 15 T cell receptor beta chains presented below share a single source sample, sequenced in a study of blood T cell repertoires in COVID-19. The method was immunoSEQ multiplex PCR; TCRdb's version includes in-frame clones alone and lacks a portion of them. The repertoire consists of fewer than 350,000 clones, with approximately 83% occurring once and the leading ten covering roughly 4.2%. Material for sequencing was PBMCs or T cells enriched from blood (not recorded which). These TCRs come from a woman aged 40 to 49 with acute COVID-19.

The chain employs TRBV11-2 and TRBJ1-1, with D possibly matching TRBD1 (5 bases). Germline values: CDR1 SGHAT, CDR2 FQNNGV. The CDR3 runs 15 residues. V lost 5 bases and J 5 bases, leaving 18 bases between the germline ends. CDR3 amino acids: CASSLTWGGITEAFF. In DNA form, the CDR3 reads TGTGCCAGCAGCCTTACTTGGGGGGGGATTACTGAAGCTTTCTTT.

The CDR3 protein is CASSFGQGAYGYTF. In nucleotides, the CDR3 is TGTGCCAGCAGCTTCGGACAGGGGGCGTATGGCTACACCTTC. The chain links TRBV5-4 to TRBJ1-2; TRBD1 matches 11 bases. CDR3 length: 14 amino acids. Losses at the gene ends were 2 bases for V and 5 bases for J; bases not matched to a gene: 2. The V gene's germline CDR1 is SGHNT and CDR2 YYREEE (reference sequence).

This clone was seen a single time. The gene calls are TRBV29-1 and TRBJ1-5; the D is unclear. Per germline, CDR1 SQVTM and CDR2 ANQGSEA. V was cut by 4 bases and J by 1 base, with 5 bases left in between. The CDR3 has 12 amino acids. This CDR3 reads CSVGHSNQPQHF. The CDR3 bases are TGCAGCGTTGGACACAGCAATCAGCCCCAGCATTTT. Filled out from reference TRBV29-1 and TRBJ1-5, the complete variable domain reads SAVISQKPSRDICQRGTSLTIQCQVDSQVTMMFWYRQQPGQSLTLIATANQGSEATYESGFVIDKFPISRPNLTFSTLTVSNMSPEDSSIYLCSVGHSNQPQHFGDGTRLSIL.

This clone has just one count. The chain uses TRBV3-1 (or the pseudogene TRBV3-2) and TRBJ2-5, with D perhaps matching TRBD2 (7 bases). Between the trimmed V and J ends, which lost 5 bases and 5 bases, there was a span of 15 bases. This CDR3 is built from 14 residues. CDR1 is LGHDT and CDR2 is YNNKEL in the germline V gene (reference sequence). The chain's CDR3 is CASSSGGGRETQYF. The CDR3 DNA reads TGTGCCAGCAGCTCAGGCGGGGGCCGGGAGACCCAGTACTTC.

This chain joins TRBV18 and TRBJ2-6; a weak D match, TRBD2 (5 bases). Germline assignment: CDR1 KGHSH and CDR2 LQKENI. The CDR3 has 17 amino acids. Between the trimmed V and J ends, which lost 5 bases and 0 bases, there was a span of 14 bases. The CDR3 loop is CASSVNSLVSGANVLTF. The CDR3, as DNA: TGTGCCAGCTCAGTAAACTCACTAGTCTCTGGGGCCAACGTCCTGACTTTC.

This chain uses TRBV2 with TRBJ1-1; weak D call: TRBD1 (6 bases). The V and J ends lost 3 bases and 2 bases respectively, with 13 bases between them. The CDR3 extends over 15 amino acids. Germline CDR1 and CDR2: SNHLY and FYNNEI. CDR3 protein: CASSEAGAPNTEAFF. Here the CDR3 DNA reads TGTGCCAGCAGTGAGGCGGGGGCGCCTAACACTGAAGCTTTCTTT.

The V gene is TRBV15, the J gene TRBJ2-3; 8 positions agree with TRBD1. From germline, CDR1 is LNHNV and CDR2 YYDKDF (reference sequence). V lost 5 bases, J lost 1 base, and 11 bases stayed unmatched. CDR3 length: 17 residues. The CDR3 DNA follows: TGTGCCACCAGCCCTAGGGGGGCGGGACAGGGCACAGATACGCAGTATTTT. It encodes CATSPRGAGQGTDTQYF.

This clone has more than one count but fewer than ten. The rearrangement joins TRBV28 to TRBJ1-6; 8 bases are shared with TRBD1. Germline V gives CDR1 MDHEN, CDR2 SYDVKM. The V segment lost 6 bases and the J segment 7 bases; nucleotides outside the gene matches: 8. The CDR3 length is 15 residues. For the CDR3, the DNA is TGTGCCAGCAGAACCTGGACAGGGAAGAATTCACCCCTCCACTTT. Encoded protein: CASRTWTGKNSPLHF.

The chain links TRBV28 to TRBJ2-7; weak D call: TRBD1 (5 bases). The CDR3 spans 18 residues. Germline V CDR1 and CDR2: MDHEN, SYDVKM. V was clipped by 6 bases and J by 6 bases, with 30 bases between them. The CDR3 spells CASSPTGALGWLLREQYF. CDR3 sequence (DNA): TGTGCCAGCAGCCCTACTGGGGCCCTGGGATGGCTACTACGCGAGCAGTACTTC.

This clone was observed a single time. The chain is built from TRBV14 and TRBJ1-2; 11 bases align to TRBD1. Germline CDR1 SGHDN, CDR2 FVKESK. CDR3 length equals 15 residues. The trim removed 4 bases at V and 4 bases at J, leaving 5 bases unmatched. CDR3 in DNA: TGTGCCAGCAGCCGACCCGGGACAGGGGGCTATGGCTACACCTTC. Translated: CASSRPGTGGYGYTF. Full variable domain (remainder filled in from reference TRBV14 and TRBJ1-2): EAGVTQFPSHSVIEKGQTVTLRCDPISGHDNLYWYRRVMGKEIKFLLHFVKESKQDESGMPNNRFLAERTGGTYSTLKVQPAELEDSGVYFCASSRPGTGGYGYTFGSGTRLTVV.

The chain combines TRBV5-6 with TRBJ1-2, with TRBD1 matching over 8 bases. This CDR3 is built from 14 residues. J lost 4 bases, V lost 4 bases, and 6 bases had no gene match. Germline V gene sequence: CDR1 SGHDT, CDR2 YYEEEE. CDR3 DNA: TGTGCCAGCAGCAACCACGACAGGGGCTATGGCTACACCTTC. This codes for CASSNHDRGYGYTF.

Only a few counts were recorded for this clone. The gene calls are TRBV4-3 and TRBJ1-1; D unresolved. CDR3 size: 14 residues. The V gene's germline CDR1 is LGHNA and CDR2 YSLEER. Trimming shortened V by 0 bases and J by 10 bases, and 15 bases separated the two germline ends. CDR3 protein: CASSQEGGGEGAFF. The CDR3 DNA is TGCGCCAGCAGCCAAGAGGGCGGTGGCGAGGGAGCTTTCTTT.

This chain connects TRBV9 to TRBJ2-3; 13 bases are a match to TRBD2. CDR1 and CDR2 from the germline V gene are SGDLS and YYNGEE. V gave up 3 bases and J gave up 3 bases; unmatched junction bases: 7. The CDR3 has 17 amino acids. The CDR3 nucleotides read TGTGCCAGCAGCGGCGGGGGACTAGCGGGGTTTACAGATACGCAGTATTTT. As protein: CASSGGGLAGFTDTQYF.

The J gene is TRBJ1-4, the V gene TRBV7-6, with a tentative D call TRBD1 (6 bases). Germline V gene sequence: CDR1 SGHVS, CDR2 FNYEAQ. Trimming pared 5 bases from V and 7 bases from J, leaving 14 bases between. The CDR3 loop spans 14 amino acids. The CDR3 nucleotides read TGTGCCAGCAGCCCCAGGGGAAGGGGTGAAAAACTGTTTTTT. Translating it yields CASSPRGRGEKLFF.

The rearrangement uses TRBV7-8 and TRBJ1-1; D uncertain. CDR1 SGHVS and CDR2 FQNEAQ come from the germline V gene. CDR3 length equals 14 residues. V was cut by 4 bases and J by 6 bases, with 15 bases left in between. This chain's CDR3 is CASSSPGVLAEAFF. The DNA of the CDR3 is TGTGCCAGCAGCTCCCCCGGGGTCTTGGCTGAAGCTTTCTTT.